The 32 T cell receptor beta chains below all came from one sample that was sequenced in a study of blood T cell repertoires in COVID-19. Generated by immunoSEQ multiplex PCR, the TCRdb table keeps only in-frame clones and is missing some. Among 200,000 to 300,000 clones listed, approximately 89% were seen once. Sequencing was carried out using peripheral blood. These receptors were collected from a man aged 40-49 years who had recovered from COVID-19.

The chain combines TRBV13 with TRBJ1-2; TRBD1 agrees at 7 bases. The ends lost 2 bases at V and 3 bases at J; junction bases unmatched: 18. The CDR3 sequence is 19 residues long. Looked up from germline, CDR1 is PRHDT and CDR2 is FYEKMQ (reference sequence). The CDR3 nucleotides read TGTGCCAGCAGCTTATTGAGGGGCACAGGGGTCGCCCCAGACTATGGCTACACCTTC. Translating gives CASSLLRGTGVAPDYGYTF.

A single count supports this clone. CDR3 DNA: TGTGCCAGCAGCGCGTTTGGGGACTTTGGCTCTGGGGCCAACGTCCTGACTTTC. It is translated as CASSAFGDFGSGANVLTF. The genes are TRBV7-3 and TRBJ2-6, with D tentatively TRBD2 (6 bases). V shed 5 bases and J shed 0 bases, with 17 bases lying between them. The CDR3 covers 18 residues. Germline V gene sequence: CDR1 SGHTA, CDR2 FQGTGA.

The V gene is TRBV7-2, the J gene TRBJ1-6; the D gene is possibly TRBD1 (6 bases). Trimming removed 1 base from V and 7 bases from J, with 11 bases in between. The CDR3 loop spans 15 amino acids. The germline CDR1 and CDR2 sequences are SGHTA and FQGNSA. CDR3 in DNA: TGTGCCAGCAGCTTAGACAGGGTAGACAATTCACCCCTCCACTTT. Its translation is CASSLDRVDNSPLHF. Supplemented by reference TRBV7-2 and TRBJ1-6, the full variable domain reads GAGVSQSPSNKVTEKGKDVELRCDPISGHTALYWYRQSLGQGLEFLIYFQGNSAPDKSGLPSDRFSAERTGGSVSTLTIQRTQQEDSAVYLCASSLDRVDNSPLHFGNGTRLTVT.

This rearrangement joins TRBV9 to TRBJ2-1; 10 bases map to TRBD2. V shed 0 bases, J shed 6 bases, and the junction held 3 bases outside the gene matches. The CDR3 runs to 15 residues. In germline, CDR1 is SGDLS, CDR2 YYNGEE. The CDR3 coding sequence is TGTGCCAGCAGCGTAGAGCGGGGGGGCGTCAATGAGCAGTTCTTC. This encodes CASSVERGGVNEQFF.

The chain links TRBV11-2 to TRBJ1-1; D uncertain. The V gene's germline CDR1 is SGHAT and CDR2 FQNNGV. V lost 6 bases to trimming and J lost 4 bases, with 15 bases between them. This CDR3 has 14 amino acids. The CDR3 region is CASRESGGGTEAFF. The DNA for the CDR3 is TGTGCCAGCAGAGAGTCGGGCGGAGGCACTGAAGCTTTCTTT.

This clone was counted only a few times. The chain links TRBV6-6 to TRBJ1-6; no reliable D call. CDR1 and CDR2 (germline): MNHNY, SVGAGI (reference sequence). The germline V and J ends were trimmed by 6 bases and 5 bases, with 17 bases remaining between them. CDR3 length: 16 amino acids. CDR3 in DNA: TGTGCCAGCAGCCACTTCAGGAAAGACGATAATTCACCCCTCCACTTT. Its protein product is CASSHFRKDDNSPLHF.

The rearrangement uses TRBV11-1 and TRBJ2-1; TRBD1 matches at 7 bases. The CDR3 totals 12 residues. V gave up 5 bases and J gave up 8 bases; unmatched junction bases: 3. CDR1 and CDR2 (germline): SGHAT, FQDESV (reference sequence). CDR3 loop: CASSPDRDEQFF. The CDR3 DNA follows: TGTGCCAGCAGCCCCGACAGGGATGAGCAGTTCTTC.

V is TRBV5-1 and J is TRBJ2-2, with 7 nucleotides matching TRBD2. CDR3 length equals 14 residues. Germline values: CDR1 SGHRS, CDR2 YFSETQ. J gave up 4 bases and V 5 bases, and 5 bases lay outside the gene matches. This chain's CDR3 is CASSQGLVTGELFF. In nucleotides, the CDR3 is TGCGCCAGCAGTCAAGGACTAGTCACCGGGGAGCTGTTTTTT.

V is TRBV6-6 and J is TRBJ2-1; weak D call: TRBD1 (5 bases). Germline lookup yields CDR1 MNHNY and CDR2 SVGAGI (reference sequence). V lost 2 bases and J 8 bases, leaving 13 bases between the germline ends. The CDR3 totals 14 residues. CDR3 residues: CASSYATGLDEQFF. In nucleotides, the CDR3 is TGTGCCAGCAGTTACGCTACAGGATTAGATGAGCAGTTCTTC.

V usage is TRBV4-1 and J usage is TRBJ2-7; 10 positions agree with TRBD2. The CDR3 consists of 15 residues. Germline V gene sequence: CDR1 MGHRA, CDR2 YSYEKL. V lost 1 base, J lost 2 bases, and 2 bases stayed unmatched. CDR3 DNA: TGCGCCAGCAGCCAAGGTACTAGCGGGACCTACGAGCAGTACTTC. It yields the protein CASSQGTSGTYEQYF.

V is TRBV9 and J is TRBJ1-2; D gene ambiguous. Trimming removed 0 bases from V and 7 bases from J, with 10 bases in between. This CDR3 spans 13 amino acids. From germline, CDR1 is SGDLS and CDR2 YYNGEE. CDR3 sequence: CASSVATGSGYTF. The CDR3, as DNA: TGTGCCAGCAGCGTAGCAACGGGGAGTGGCTACACCTTC.

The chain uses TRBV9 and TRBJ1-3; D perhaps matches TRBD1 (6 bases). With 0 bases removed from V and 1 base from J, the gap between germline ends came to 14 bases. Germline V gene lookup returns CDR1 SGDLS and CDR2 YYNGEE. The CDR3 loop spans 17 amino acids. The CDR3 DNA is TGTGCCAGCAGCGTAGATGGGGGCAGGGGTTCTGGAAACACCATATATTTT. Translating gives CASSVDGGRGSGNTIYF.

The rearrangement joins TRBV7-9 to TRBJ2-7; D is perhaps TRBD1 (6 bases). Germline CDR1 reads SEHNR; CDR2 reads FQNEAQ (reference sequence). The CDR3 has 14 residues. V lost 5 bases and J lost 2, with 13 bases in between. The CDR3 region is CASSHTKGAYEQYF. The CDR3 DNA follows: TGTGCCAGCAGCCACACAAAGGGGGCCTACGAGCAGTACTTC.

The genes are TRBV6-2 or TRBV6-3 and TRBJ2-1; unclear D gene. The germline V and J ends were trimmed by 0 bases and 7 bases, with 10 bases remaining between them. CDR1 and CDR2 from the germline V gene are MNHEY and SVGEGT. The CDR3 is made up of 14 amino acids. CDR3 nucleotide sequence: TGTGCCAGCAGTTACTCGACTTTTCGGAATGAGCAGTTCTTC. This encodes CASSYSTFRNEQFF.

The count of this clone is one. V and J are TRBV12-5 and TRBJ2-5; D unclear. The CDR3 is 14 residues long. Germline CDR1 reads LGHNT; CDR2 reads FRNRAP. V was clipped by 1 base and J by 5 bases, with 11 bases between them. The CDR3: CASGLDAFRETQYF. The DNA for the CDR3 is TGTGCTAGTGGTTTGGACGCATTTCGGGAGACCCAGTACTTC.

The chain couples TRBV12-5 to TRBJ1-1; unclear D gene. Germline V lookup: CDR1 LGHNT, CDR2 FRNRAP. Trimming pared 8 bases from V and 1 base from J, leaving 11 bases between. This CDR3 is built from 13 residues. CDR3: CASTHFPNTEAFF. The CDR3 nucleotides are TGTGCTAGTACCCACTTTCCGAACACTGAAGCTTTCTTT.

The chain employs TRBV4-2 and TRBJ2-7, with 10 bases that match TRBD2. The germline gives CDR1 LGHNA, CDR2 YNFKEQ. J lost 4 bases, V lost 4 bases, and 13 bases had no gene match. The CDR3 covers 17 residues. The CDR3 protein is CASSRGTASGSKYEQYF. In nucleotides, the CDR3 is TGTGCCAGCAGCCGCGGAACGGCTAGCGGGAGCAAATACGAGCAGTACTTC.

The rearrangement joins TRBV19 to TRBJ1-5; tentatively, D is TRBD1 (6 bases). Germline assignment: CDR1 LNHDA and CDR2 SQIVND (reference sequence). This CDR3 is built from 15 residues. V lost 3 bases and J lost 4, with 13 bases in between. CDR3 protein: CASSIEGGRNQPQHF. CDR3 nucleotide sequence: TGTGCCAGTAGTATTGAAGGGGGAAGAAATCAGCCCCAGCATTTT.

In nucleotides, the CDR3 is TGTGCCAGCAGCCCCGGACATAGGGGCAACACTGAAGCTTTCTTT. Its translation: CASSPGHRGNTEAFF. J is TRBJ1-1 and V is TRBV7-2, with a weak D call TRBD1 (5 bases). CDR1 is SGHTA, CDR2 FQGNSA, per germline. V was clipped by 5 bases and J by 2 bases, with 15 bases between them. This CDR3 spans 15 amino acids.

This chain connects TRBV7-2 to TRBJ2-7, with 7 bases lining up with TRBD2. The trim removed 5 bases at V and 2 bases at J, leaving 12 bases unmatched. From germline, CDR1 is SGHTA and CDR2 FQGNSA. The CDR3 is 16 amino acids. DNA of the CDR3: TGTGCCAGCAGCCCCGGGAGGCAGCGGATAACCTACGAGCAGTACTTC. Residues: CASSPGRQRITYEQYF.

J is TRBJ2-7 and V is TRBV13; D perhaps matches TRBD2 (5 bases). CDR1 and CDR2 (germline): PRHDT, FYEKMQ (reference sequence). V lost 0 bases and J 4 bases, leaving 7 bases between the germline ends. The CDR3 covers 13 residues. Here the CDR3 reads CASSLGSGYEQYF. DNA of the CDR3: TGTGCCAGCAGCTTAGGCTCGGGGTACGAGCAGTACTTC.

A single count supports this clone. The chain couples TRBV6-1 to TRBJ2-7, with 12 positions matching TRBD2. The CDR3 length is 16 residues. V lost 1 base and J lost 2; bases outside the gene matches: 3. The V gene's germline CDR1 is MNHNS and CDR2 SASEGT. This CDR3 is CASSEGTSGVAYEQYF. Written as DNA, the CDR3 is TGTGCCAGCAGTGAAGGGACTAGCGGGGTAGCCTACGAGCAGTACTTC.

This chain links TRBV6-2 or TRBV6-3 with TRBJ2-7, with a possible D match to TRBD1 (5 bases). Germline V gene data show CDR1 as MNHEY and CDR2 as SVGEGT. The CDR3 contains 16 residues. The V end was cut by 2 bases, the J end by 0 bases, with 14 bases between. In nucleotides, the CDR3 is TGTGCCAGCAGTTACCCCAGGCGGACATCCTCCTACGAGCAGTACTTC. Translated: CASSYPRRTSSYEQYF.

CDR3 sequence: CASSLAQRREAGEQFF. The CDR3 DNA follows: TGTGCCAGCAGCTTAGCGCAGAGGCGGGAGGCGGGTGAGCAGTTCTTC. The rearrangement uses TRBV7-9 and TRBJ2-1; TRBD2 aligns across 8 bases. V dropped 0 bases and J dropped 9; count of bases not matched to a gene: 10. CDR3 length: 16 amino acids. Germline CDR1 reads SEHNR; CDR2 reads FQNEAQ (reference sequence). The variable domain in full, with the rest retrieved from reference TRBV7-9 and TRBJ2-1, is DTGVSQNPRHKITKRGQNVTFRCDPISEHNRLYWYRQTLGQGPEFLTYFQNEAQLEKSRLLSDRFSAERPKGSFSTLEIQRTEQGDSAMYLCASSLAQRREAGEQFFGPGTRLTVL.

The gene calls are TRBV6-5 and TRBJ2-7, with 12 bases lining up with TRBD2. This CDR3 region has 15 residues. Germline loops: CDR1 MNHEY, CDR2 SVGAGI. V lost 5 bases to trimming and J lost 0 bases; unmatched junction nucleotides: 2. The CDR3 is CASSQTSGGSYEQYF. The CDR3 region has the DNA TGTGCCAGCAGTCAGACTAGCGGGGGCTCCTACGAGCAGTACTTC.

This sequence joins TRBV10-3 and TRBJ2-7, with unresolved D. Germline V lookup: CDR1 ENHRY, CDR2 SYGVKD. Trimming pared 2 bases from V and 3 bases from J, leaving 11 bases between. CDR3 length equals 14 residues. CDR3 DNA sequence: TGTGCCATCAGTGAGCGCGGCACCCTCTACGAGCAGTACTTC. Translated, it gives CAISERGTLYEQYF.

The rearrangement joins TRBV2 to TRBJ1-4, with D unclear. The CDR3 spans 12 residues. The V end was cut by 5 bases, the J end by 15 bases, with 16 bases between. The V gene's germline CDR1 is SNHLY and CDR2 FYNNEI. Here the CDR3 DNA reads TGTGCCAGCAGTCCTGCCCGACCCCGGGTGTTTTTT. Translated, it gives CASSPARPRVFF.

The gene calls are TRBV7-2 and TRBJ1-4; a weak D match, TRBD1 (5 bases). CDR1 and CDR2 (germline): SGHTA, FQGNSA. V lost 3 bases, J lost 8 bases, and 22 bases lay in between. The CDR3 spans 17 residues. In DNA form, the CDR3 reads TGTGCCAGCAGCTTTGGGACTAGACTAAGAGTGGCGGAAAAACTGTTTTTT. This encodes CASSFGTRLRVAEKLFF.

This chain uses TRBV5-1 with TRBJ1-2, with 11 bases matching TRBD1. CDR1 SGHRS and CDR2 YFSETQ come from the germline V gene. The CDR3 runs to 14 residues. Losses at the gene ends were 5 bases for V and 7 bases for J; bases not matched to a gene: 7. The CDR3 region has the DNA TGCGCCAGCAGGGTCGGGACAGGGGGTTCTGGCTACACCTTC. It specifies CASRVGTGGSGYTF. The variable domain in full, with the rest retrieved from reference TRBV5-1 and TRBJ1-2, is KAGVTQTPRYLIKTRGQQVTLSCSPISGHRSVSWYQQTPGQGLQFLFEYFSETQRNKGNFPGRFSGRQFSNSRSEMNVSTLELGDSALYLCASRVGTGGSGYTFGSGTRLTVV.

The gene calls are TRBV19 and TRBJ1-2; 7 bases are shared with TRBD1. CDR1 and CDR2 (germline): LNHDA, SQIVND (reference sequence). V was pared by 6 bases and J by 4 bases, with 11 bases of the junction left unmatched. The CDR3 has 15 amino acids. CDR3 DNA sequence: TGTGCCAGTAGGCAAGACAGGGCCCGCGGCTATGGCTACACCTTC. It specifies CASRQDRARGYGYTF.

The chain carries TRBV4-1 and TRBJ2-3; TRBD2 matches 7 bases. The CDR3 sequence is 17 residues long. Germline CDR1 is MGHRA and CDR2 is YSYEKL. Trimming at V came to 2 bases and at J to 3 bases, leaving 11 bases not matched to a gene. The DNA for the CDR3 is TGCGCCAGCAGCCAACCCACGGGGAGGGCCCAAACAGATACGCAGTATTTT. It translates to CASSQPTGRAQTDTQYF.

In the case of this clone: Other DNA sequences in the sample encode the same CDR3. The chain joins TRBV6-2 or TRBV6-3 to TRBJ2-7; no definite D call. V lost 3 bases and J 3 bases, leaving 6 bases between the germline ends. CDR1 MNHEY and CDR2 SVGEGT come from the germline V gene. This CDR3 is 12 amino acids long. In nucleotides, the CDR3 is TGTGCCAGCAGTTATCACAGCTACGAGCAGTACTTC. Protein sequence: CASSYHSYEQYF.